The source of this T cell receptor beta chain is a study of blood T cell repertoires in COVID-19. TCRdb keeps only in-frame clones here, not all; method: immunoSEQ multiplex PCR. Of approximately 200,000 clones detected, roughly 80% appear once; the ten largest clones hold around an eighth. This CDR3 comprises 15 residues. Germline V lookup: CDR1 SGHRS, CDR2 YFSETQ. The germline V and J ends were trimmed by 0 bases and 7 bases, with 16 bases remaining between them. This chain connects TRBV5-1 to TRBJ1-2; tentative D call: TRBD1 (6 bases). The sample was peripheral blood. This TCR was sampled from a woman aged 45-59 years with acute or convalescent COVID-19. CDR3: CASSLAAGQGGGYTF. As DNA, the CDR3 is TGCGCCAGCAGCTTGGCGGCAGGGCAAGGGGGTGGCTACACCTTC.